This TCR beta chain was sequenced for a study of blood T cell repertoires in COVID-19. At the level of the study: PBMCs, B-cell-depleted T cells, or T cells were the source of the cDNA or gDNA that made up the material.

Individuals drawn from 20 to 30 US areas were about 18 to 90 years old. Recovery meant two consecutive negative NP/OP PCR tests, professional clearance, or resolved symptoms. The CDR3 runs to 17 residues. The V end was cut by 0 bases, the J end by 0 bases, with 12 bases between. Germline V gene sequence: CDR1 SEHNR, CDR2 FQNEAQ (reference sequence). Original data processing: Amplification of reference gene primers provided the estimated nucleated cell counts. TCRdb keeps only in-frame clones here, not all; method: immunoSEQ multiplex PCR. From that table come the V and J calls and clone size; the DNA was used to work out D and trimming. This table has fewer than 500,000 clones, roughly 86% appearing once.

The V call is TRBV7-9, the J call TRBJ1-3; the D gene is possibly TRBD1 (5 bases). The sequence came from a man aged 25 to 45 who had recovered from COVID-19. Sequencing input: PBMCs or T cells enriched from blood (not recorded which). Here the CDR3 reads CASSLARGHRSGNTIYF. The CDR3 coding sequence is TGTGCCAGCAGCTTAGCGAGAGGACACCGCTCTGGAAACACCATATATTTT.